The clone carrying this TCR beta chain was observed at least ten times. The antigen is unknown. This record belongs to a study of blood T cells in healthy people across ages. Background on the study: About one barcoded beta molecule per two T cells was the capture yield of template switching. Study-wide results and limits: Observed TCR beta diversity per million T cells went down as age went up. This fall followed a roughly linear course with age.

Researchers report isolating at least 6.5 million PBMCs per sample. Germline V gene lookup returns CDR1 MDHEN and CDR2 SYDVKM. This CDR3 is built from 16 residues. Trimming took off 3 bases at V and 0 bases at J, with 14 bases between the two ends. PCR was performed a second time for about 6 to 11 cycles using a sample-barcoded 5' primer and a J-beta primer mix. TCRdb passed the 5' RACE reads through MiXCR, listing each CDR3 protein once. The table lists 600,000 or so distinct CDR3 sequences, less than 35% of them singletons, with 15% to 18% in the top ten. The receptor's source is an elderly woman in good health. Sequencing input: blood. This chain uses TRBV28 with TRBJ1-1, with D unclear. For the CDR3, the DNA is TGTGCCAGCAGTTTGATAGGGCCCGATATGAACACTGAAGCTTTCTTT. Amino acids: CASSLIGPDMNTEAFF.